The next 28 T cell receptor beta chains were all read from a single sample in a study of blood T cell repertoires in COVID-19. This table comes from immunoSEQ multiplex PCR, and its TCRdb copy is limited to in-frame clones, with some not included. This sample has 150,000 to 170,000 clones, with approximately 73% found just once. The source material was peripheral blood. Receptors originate from a woman aged 80 or over with acute or convalescent COVID-19.

V usage is TRBV5-1 and J usage is TRBJ1-4; possibly TRBD1 for D (5 bases). Between the trimmed V and J ends, which lost 1 base and 4 bases, there was a span of 11 bases. The CDR3 is made up of 15 amino acids. The germline V gene encodes CDR1 SGHRS and CDR2 YFSETQ. CDR3 DNA sequence: TGCGCCAGCAGCTTGCGGGGGGTCAATAATGAAAAACTGTTTTTT. The encoded protein is CASSLRGVNNEKLFF.

The rearrangement links TRBV6-5 to TRBJ2-5; no firm D call. The CDR3 has 14 amino acids. V was trimmed by 0 bases and J by 7 bases, leaving 12 bases between them. The germline V gene has CDR1 MNHEY and CDR2 SVGAGI. In DNA, the CDR3 is TGTGCCAGCAGTTACTCGAGAGGTTTGGGGACCCAGTACTTC. Translating it yields CASSYSRGLGTQYF.

This clone appeared a single time. DNA of the CDR3: TGTGCCATCAGTGAGTCGGAAGGGACAGGATCCTACGAGCAGTACTTC. This translates into CAISESEGTGSYEQYF. The chain has TRBV10-3 and TRBJ2-7; TRBD1 aligns across 8 bases. CDR3 length: 16 amino acids. J lost 1 base, V lost 0 bases, and 5 bases had no gene match. Germline V lookup: CDR1 ENHRY, CDR2 SYGVKD.

This chain uses TRBV6-5 with TRBJ1-1, with 7 bases matching TRBD1. V shed 7 bases, J shed 1 base, and the junction held 3 bases outside the gene matches. The CDR3 is 13 residues long. Germline-derived CDR1 and CDR2 are MNHEY and SVGAGI. CDR3 in amino acids: CASTGTANTEAFF. The CDR3 nucleotides are TGTGCCAGCACCGGGACAGCGAACACTGAAGCTTTCTTT.

The gene calls are TRBV5-6 and TRBJ2-1; 10 nucleotides agree with TRBD2. Germline CDR1 and CDR2: SGHDT and YYEEEE. The CDR3 is made up of 14 amino acids. Trimming took 1 base from V and 12 from J; bases not matched to a gene: 7. CDR3 nucleotide sequence: TGTGCCAGCAGCTTGCAGCGGGGGGGCCTGGGGCAGTTCTTC. Its translation: CASSLQRGGLGQFF.

The sample holds a few counts of this clone. The same CDR3 can be traced to other DNA sequences in this sample. The chain links TRBV18 to TRBJ1-2; a weak D match, TRBD1 (6 bases). The CDR3 extends over 13 amino acids. Deletions cut 6 bases from V and 5 bases from J, with 13 bases between. Germline values: CDR1 KGHSH, CDR2 LQKENI. DNA for the CDR3: TGTGCCAGCTCTCCAAGACAGGATTATGGCTACACCTTC. Translation: CASSPRQDYGYTF.

This clone was detected only a few times. The J gene is TRBJ2-2, the V gene TRBV6-4; TRBD1 aligns across 7 bases. Unmatched junction bases numbered 4, after V lost 6 bases and J lost 3 bases. This CDR3 comprises 14 residues. CDR1 is MRHNA, CDR2 SNTAGT, per germline. The DNA for the CDR3 is TGTGCCAGCAGCCGGGACAGAGACACCGGGGAGCTGTTTTTT. Protein: CASSRDRDTGELFF.

This clone showed up just a few times. The chain combines TRBV6-1 with TRBJ2-1; 12 nucleotides align to TRBD2. The junction had 5 bases not matched to a gene; V was cut back by 4 bases and J by 4 bases. Per the germline V gene, CDR1 is MNHNS and CDR2 is SASEGT. The CDR3 spans 16 residues. The CDR3 protein is CASSATSGRLYNEQFF. In nucleotides, the CDR3 is TGTGCCAGCAGTGCGACTAGCGGGAGATTGTACAATGAGCAGTTCTTC.

The rearrangement links TRBV7-2 to TRBJ1-1, with D possibly being TRBD1 (6 bases). The V gene's germline CDR1 is SGHTA and CDR2 FQGNSA. The CDR3 consists of 16 residues. V was trimmed by 7 bases and J by 4 bases, leaving 22 bases between them. The CDR3 nucleotides are TGTGCCAGCACCCTCGCCTGGACAGTGACCAGCACTGAAGCTTTCTTT. Its translation is CASTLAWTVTSTEAFF.

The V call is TRBV9, the J call TRBJ2-2; 9 positions agree with TRBD2. Germline V gives CDR1 SGDLS, CDR2 YYNGEE. This CDR3 contains 16 residues. V dropped 0 bases and J dropped 4; count of bases not matched to a gene: 4. The CDR3, as DNA: TGTGCCAGCAGCGTAGGGAGCGGGAGGTTCACCGGGGAGCTGTTTTTT. Translated: CASSVGSGRFTGELFF.

The chain joins TRBV27 to TRBJ1-1; maybe TRBD1 (5 bases). Germline V gives CDR1 MNHEY, CDR2 SMNVEV (reference sequence). The germline V and J ends were trimmed by 2 bases and 4 bases, with 20 bases remaining between them. There are 17 residues in the CDR3. The CDR3, as DNA: TGTGCCAGCAGTTTACGGGGTCCGGGGGGACTGGGCACTGAAGCTTTCTTT. Protein: CASSLRGPGGLGTEAFF.

This clone has only a few counts. The chain joins TRBV9 to TRBJ2-3; 8 bases match TRBD2. CDR3 length equals 15 residues. Germline V gives CDR1 SGDLS, CDR2 YYNGEE. V lost 4 bases, J lost 6 bases, and 10 bases stayed unmatched. The chain's CDR3 is CASSRPAGVSDTQYF. The CDR3 DNA reads TGTGCCAGCAGCCGTCCAGCGGGAGTATCCGATACGCAGTATTTT.

In its sample, this clone was seen a few times. The V and J genes are TRBV27 and TRBJ2-3; 12 bases are shared with TRBD2. Germline V gene data show CDR1 as MNHEY and CDR2 as SMNVEV (reference sequence). This CDR3 region has 15 residues. Trimming at V came to 2 bases and at J to 6 bases, leaving 3 bases not matched to a gene. The CDR3 region is CASSLGTSGSDTQYF. The CDR3 bases are TGTGCCAGCAGTTTAGGGACTAGCGGGTCGGATACGCAGTATTTT.

The rearrangement uses TRBV10-3 and TRBJ2-1; the match to TRBD2 covers 11 bases. The V gene end was trimmed by 2 bases and the J gene end by 7 bases; junction bases not matched to a gene: 10. This CDR3 is 17 amino acids long. Germline CDR1 ENHRY, CDR2 SYGVKD. Here the CDR3 reads CAISERQASGGKNEQFF. The CDR3 region has the DNA TGTGCCATCAGTGAGAGGCAGGCTAGCGGGGGGAAGAATGAGCAGTTCTTC.

V gene TRBV6-5 combines with J gene TRBJ1-2, with D perhaps matching TRBD1 (5 bases). This CDR3 is built from 15 residues. Trimming cost V 4 bases and J 7 bases, with 19 bases left between them. Germline values: CDR1 MNHEY, CDR2 SVGAGI. CDR3 in amino acids: CASSSTDGRVVGYTF. The CDR3 DNA reads TGTGCCAGCAGTTCGACGGATGGCAGGGTGGTTGGCTACACCTTC.

The chain employs TRBV7-9 and TRBJ2-1; 7 bases align to TRBD1. V shed 5 bases, J shed 6 bases, and the junction held 7 bases outside the gene matches. Germline V gene data show CDR1 as SEHNR and CDR2 as FQNEAQ (reference sequence). The CDR3 runs to 14 residues. This CDR3 is CASSDNRGINEQFF. DNA of the CDR3: TGTGCCAGCAGCGATAACAGGGGCATCAATGAGCAGTTCTTC.

The chain recombines TRBV10-3 with TRBJ2-7; 9 bases line up with TRBD1. V was pared by 0 bases and J by 6 bases, with 12 bases of the junction left unmatched. Germline V gives CDR1 ENHRY, CDR2 SYGVKD. CDR3 size: 17 residues. The CDR3 DNA is TGTGCCATCAGTGAGTCGCGGATGGGGACAGGGACTCTCGAGCAGTACTTC. Translated, it gives CAISESRMGTGTLEQYF.

The rearrangement links TRBV12-3 or TRBV12-4 to TRBJ2-5; 9 nucleotides align to TRBD2. J was trimmed by 3 bases and V by 6 bases; bases with no gene match: 2. This CDR3 contains 13 residues. DNA of the CDR3: TGTGCCAGCAGCCGACTAGCGGAAGAGACCCAGTACTTC. It encodes CASSRLAEETQYF.

The J gene is TRBJ1-1, the V gene TRBV7-9; tentative D call: TRBD1 (5 bases). Germline CDR1 is SEHNR and CDR2 is FQNEAQ (reference sequence). This CDR3 comprises 15 residues. Trimming removed 5 bases from V and 5 bases from J, with 18 bases in between. The CDR3 reads CASSPGNGAGTEAFF. DNA for the CDR3: TGTGCCAGCAGCCCGGGGAACGGGGCGGGGACTGAAGCTTTCTTT.

V gene TRBV19 combines with J gene TRBJ1-1; a weak D match, TRBD1 (5 bases). CDR1 is LNHDA and CDR2 is SQIVND in the germline V gene (reference sequence). This CDR3 comprises 14 residues. Trimming removed 6 bases from V and 1 base from J, with 12 bases in between. CDR3 sequence reads: CASRQGLANTEAFF. The CDR3 DNA follows: TGTGCCAGTAGGCAGGGACTGGCGAACACTGAAGCTTTCTTT.

V usage is TRBV4-2 and J usage is TRBJ1-2, with D possibly TRBD1 on 5 matching bases. Germline-derived CDR1 and CDR2 are LGHNA and YNFKEQ. Trimming took 0 bases from V and 6 from J, leaving 14 bases between them. CDR3 length equals 15 residues. The CDR3 protein is CASSQEGAGVDGYTF. CDR3 sequence (DNA): TGTGCCAGCAGCCAAGAGGGCGCGGGGGTAGATGGCTACACCTTC.

This clone has just a few counts. The rearrangement uses TRBV6-5 and TRBJ1-2, with 7 nucleotides matching TRBD1. CDR1 is MNHEY, CDR2 SVGAGI, per germline. Unmatched junction bases numbered 10, after V lost 7 bases and J lost 8 bases. CDR3 length: 13 amino acids. CDR3 residues: CASTSDRAGGYTF. In nucleotides, the CDR3 is TGTGCCAGCACCTCAGACAGGGCTGGCGGCTACACCTTC.

The chain has TRBV14 and TRBJ2-7, with 12 positions matching TRBD2. The germline V gene has CDR1 SGHDN and CDR2 FVKESK. V shed 3 bases and J 6 bases; nucleotides not matched to a gene: 3. There are 14 residues in the CDR3. CDR3 nucleotide sequence: TGTGCCAGCAGCCAGACTAGCGGGAGAACCGAGCAGTACTTC. Protein sequence: CASSQTSGRTEQYF.

This clone was seen a single time. Other DNA sequences in this specimen translate into the identical CDR3. The chain couples TRBV9 to TRBJ1-2; 10 bases map to TRBD1. This CDR3 is 14 amino acids long. Germline CDR1 SGDLS, CDR2 YYNGEE. V dropped 4 bases and J dropped 3; count of bases not matched to a gene: 3. DNA for the CDR3: TGTGCCAGCAGCCCCGGGACAGGGGACTATGGCTACACCTTC. Its protein product is CASSPGTGDYGYTF.

This chain links TRBV2 with TRBJ1-4; TRBD1 is a possible D gene (5 bases). Germline assignment: CDR1 SNHLY and CDR2 FYNNEI. V lost 6 bases to trimming and J lost 2 bases, with 10 bases between them. CDR3 length: 14 amino acids. CDR3 sequence reads: CASSVDSTNEKLFF. The CDR3 nucleotides are TGTGCCAGCAGCGTAGACAGTACTAATGAAAAACTGTTTTTT.

The rearrangement uses TRBV14 and TRBJ1-2; D gene ambiguous. There are 14 residues in the CDR3. Trimming took 4 bases from V and 4 from J, leaving 13 bases between them. CDR1 and CDR2 (germline): SGHDN, FVKESK. CDR3 coding DNA: TGTGCCAGCAGCCCAGGCGGACTTATCTATGGCTACACCTTC. Translated, it gives CASSPGGLIYGYTF. The entire variable domain, with the rest obtained from reference TRBV14 and TRBJ1-2, is as follows: EAGVTQFPSHSVIEKGQTVTLRCDPISGHDNLYWYRRVMGKEIKFLLHFVKESKQDESGMPNNRFLAERTGGTYSTLKVQPAELEDSGVYFCASSPGGLIYGYTFGSGTRLTVV.

The rearrangement joins TRBV19 to TRBJ1-5, with TRBD1 as a possible D gene (6 bases). Trimming took off 5 bases at V and 2 bases at J, with 10 bases between the two ends. Germline values: CDR1 LNHDA, CDR2 SQIVND (reference sequence). The CDR3 contains 14 residues. The CDR3 region is CASSVRGGNQPQHF. The CDR3 region has the DNA TGTGCCAGTAGTGTCAGGGGTGGCAATCAGCCCCAGCATTTT.

This clone was counted between two and nine times. CDR3 in amino acids: CSARVGRDRYF. The CDR3 DNA sequence: TGCAGTGCTAGAGTAGGCAGGGATCGGTACTTC. V usage is TRBV20-1 and J usage is TRBJ2-4; the D gene is possibly TRBD1 (5 bases). This CDR3 spans 11 amino acids. Germline loops: CDR1 DFQATT, CDR2 SNEGSKA (reference sequence). The germline V and J ends were trimmed by 1 base and 15 bases, with 13 bases remaining between them.